This TCR beta chain was sequenced for a study of blood T cell repertoires in COVID-19. Overall study context: Both acute and convalescent COVID-19 samples were obtained from the United States, Italy and Spain.

In the authors' methods: Reference gene primer amplification gave nucleated cell count estimates. Method: immunoSEQ multiplex PCR; TCRdb's copy keeps in-frame clones and lacks some. V and J calls and clone size follow that table, whereas D and trimming were derived from the DNA. The table lists about 190,000 clones, 70% to 90% of them singletons. Trimming removed 2 bases from V and 5 bases from J, with 10 bases in between. This CDR3 is 13 amino acids long. Germline V gene lookup returns CDR1 LGHDT and CDR2 YNNKEL (reference sequence). V is TRBV3-1 (or the pseudogene TRBV3-2) and J is TRBJ2-7, with D uncertain. The receptor was isolated from a man in his thirties or forties with acute or convalescent COVID-19. Sequencing used peripheral blood. The CDR3 here is CASSQPHRDEQYF. CDR3 nucleotides: TGTGCCAGCAGCCAACCGCATCGGGACGAGCAGTACTTC.